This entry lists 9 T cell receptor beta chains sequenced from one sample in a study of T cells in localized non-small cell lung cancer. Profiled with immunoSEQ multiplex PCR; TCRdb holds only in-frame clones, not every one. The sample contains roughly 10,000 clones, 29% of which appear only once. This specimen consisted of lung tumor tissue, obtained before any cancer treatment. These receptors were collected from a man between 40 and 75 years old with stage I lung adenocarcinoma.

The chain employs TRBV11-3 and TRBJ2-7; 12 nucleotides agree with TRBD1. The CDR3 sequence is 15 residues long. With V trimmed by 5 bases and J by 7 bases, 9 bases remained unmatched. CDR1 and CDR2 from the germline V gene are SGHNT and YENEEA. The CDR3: CASSRPGQGAREQYF. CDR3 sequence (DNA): TGTGCCAGCAGCCGACCGGGACAGGGGGCGCGAGAGCAGTACTTC.

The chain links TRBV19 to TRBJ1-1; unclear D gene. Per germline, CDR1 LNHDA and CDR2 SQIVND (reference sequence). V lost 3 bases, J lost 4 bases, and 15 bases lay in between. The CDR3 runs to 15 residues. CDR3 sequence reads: CASSIESRVATEAFF. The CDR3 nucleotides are TGTGCCAGTAGTATTGAGTCCCGGGTAGCCACTGAAGCTTTCTTT.

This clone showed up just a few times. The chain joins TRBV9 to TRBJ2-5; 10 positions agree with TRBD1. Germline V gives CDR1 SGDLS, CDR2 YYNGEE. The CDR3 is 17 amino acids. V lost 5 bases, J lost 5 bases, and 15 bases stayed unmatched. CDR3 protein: CASSSSVRDRGWETQYF. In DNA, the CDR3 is TGTGCCAGCAGTTCCAGCGTCCGGGACAGGGGATGGGAGACCCAGTACTTC.

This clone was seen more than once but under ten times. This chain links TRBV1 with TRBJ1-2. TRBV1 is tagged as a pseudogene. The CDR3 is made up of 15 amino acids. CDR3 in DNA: TGCGCCAGCAGCCAAGATCGGTCCGGGGCGGCACCATACACCTTC. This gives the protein CASSQDRSGAAPYTF.

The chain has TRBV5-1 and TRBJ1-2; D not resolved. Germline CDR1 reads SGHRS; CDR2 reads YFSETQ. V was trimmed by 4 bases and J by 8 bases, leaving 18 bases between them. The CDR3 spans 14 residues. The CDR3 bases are TGCGCCAGCAGCCTTCAGACCTCTCCGAGGGGCTACACCTTC. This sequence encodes CASSLQTSPRGYTF. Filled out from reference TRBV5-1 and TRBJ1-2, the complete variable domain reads KAGVTQTPRYLIKTRGQQVTLSCSPISGHRSVSWYQQTPGQGLQFLFEYFSETQRNKGNFPGRFSGRQFSNSRSEMNVSTLELGDSALYLCASSLQTSPRGYTFGSGTRLTVV.

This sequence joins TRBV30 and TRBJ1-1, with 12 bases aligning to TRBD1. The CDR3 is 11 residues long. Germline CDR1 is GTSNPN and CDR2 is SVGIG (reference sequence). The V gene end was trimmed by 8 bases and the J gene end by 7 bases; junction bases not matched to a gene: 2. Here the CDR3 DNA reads TGTGCCGGGACAGGGGGCTTTGAAGCTTTCTTT. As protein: CAGTGGFEAFF.

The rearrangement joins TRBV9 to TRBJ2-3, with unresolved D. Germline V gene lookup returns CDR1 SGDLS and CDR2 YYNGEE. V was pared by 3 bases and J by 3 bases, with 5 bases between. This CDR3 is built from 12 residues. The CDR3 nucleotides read TGTGCCAGCAGCGGATTAACAGATACGCAGTATTTT. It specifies CASSGLTDTQYF.

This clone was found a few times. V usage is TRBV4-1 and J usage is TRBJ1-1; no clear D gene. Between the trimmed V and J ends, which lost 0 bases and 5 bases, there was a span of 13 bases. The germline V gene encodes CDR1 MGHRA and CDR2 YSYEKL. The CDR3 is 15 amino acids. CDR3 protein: CASSQDPMSPTEAFF. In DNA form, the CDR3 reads TGCGCCAGCAGCCAAGATCCTATGTCTCCGACTGAAGCTTTCTTT.

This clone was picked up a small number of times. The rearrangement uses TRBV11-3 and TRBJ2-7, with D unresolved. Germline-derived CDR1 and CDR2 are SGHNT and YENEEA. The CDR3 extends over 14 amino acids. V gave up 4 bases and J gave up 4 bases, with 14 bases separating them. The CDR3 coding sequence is TGTGCCAGCAGCTCCGAGGTAGTGGGGTACGAGCAGTACTTC. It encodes CASSSEVVGYEQYF.